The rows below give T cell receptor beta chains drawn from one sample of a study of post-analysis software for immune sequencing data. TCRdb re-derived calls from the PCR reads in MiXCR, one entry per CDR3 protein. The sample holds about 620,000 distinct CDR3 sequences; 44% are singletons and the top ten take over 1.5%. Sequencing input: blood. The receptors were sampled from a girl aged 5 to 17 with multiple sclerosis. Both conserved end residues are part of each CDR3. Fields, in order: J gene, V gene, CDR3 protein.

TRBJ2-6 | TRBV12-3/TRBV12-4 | CASSLMTSGANVLTF
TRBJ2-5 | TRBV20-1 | CSASRTGEETQYF
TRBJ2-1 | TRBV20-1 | CSARTGERPNEQFF
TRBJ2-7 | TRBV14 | CASSQEPRYEQYF
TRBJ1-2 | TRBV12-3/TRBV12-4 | CASSFTGEINYGYTF
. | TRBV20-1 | CSAPPTGRVETQYF
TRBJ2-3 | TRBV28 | CASSWTPGSGGSTDTQYF
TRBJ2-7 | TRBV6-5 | CASIGAGGSEQYF
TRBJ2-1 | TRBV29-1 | CSLTQGSNEQFF
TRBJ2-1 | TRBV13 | CASSSTSGGRSYNEQFF
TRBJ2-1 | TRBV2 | CASSVGQGAGEQFF
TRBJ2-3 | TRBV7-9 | CASSIGTVKDTQYF
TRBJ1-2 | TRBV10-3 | CAISQDRANYGYTF
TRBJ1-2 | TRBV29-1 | CSVTNQGDYGYTF
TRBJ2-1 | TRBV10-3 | CAISSTSGRNNEQFF
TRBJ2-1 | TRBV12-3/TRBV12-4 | CASSPPLGGQFF